This passage covers 28 T cell receptor beta chains from one sample sequenced in a study of blood T cell repertoires in COVID-19. Profiled with immunoSEQ multiplex PCR; TCRdb holds only in-frame clones, not every one. The sample records 250,000 to 300,000 clones, less than 85% being singletons. Sequenced sample: peripheral blood. The receptors shown here come from a man between 60 and 75 years old who had recovered from COVID-19.

The chain couples TRBV11-2 to TRBJ2-5; no reliable D call. V was cut by 0 bases and J by 7 bases, with 15 bases left in between. This CDR3 is 15 amino acids long. Looked up from germline, CDR1 is SGHAT and CDR2 is FQNNGV. This CDR3 reads CASSLDSGTKVTQYF. The CDR3 coding sequence is TGTGCCAGCAGCTTAGATTCAGGCACGAAGGTGACCCAGTACTTC.

The rearrangement uses TRBV5-1 and TRBJ2-1, with D perhaps matching TRBD1 (5 bases). Germline V gene sequence: CDR1 SGHRS, CDR2 YFSETQ. The CDR3 runs 14 residues. Trimming removed 5 bases from V and 5 bases from J, with 14 bases in between. The CDR3 DNA reads TGCGCCAGCAGTCTTGGGGCAGGGAACAATGAGCAGTTCTTC. Residues: CASSLGAGNNEQFF.

This rearrangement joins TRBV7-8 to TRBJ2-6; D is undetermined. CDR1 is SGHVS and CDR2 is FQNEAQ in the germline V gene. V dropped 5 bases and J dropped 2 bases, with 7 bases sitting between them. The CDR3 has 14 amino acids. The DNA for the CDR3 is TGTGCCAGCAGCACAGTCACTGGGGCCAACGTCCTGACTTTC. Amino acid sequence: CASSTVTGANVLTF.

The chain couples TRBV3-1 (or the pseudogene TRBV3-2) to TRBJ2-3; 12 bases agree with TRBD2. Germline V gene lookup returns CDR1 LGHDT and CDR2 YNNKEL (reference sequence). The CDR3 extends over 19 amino acids. V was pared by 4 bases and J by 2 bases, with 13 bases of the junction left unmatched. In DNA form, the CDR3 reads TGTGCCAGCAGCCGCAGGTCTAGCGGGGGGGCCTCCTTCACAGATACGCAGTATTTT. Its protein is CASSRRSSGGASFTDTQYF.

J is TRBJ1-2 and V is TRBV5-4; tentatively, D is TRBD1 (6 bases). The CDR3 contains 15 residues. The ends were cut back, 0 bases at V and 4 bases at J, with 13 bases in the middle. Germline V gives CDR1 SGHNT, CDR2 YYREEE (reference sequence). CDR3 amino acids: CASSLEQGYRYGYTF. CDR3 nucleotide sequence: TGTGCCAGCAGCTTGGAACAGGGCTATCGCTATGGCTACACCTTC.

The chain carries TRBV30 and TRBJ2-2; D unresolved. This CDR3 has 15 residues. Germline V gene lookup returns CDR1 GTSNPN and CDR2 SVGIG (reference sequence). Trimming removed 0 bases at V and 0 bases at J, with 8 bases between. The CDR3 DNA is TGTGCCTGGAGTGTACGTGGCCCGAACACCGGGGAGCTGTTTTTT. It encodes CAWSVRGPNTGELFF.

The rearrangement uses TRBV18 and TRBJ1-1, with 9 bases that match TRBD1. The trim removed 8 bases at V and 1 base at J, leaving 2 bases unmatched. The CDR3 has 13 residues. Germline V gene data show CDR1 as KGHSH and CDR2 as LQKENI. The CDR3 region is CASGQGRNTEAFF. The CDR3 coding sequence is TGTGCCAGCGGACAGGGGAGGAACACTGAAGCTTTCTTT.

This sequence joins TRBV29-1 and TRBJ2-3; D may be TRBD1 (6 bases). The V gene's germline CDR1 is SQVTM and CDR2 ANQGSEA. Deletions cut 6 bases from V and 6 bases from J, with 16 bases between. The CDR3 extends over 13 amino acids. Here the CDR3 reads CSVKIGGADTQYF. CDR3 bases: TGCAGCGTCAAGATAGGGGGAGCGGATACGCAGTATTTT.

This clone has a handful of counts. This rearrangement joins TRBV28 to TRBJ1-6; D remains ambiguous. In germline, CDR1 is MDHEN, CDR2 SYDVKM. V gave up 5 bases and J gave up 3 bases, with 2 bases separating them. The CDR3 runs to 12 residues. This CDR3 is CASSRYNSPLHF. The CDR3 DNA reads as TGTGCCAGCAGTCGCTATAATTCACCCCTCCACTTT. Full variable domain (rest looked up from reference TRBV28 and TRBJ1-6): DVKVTQSSRYLVKRTGEKVFLECVQDMDHENMFWYRQDPGLGLRLIYFSYDVKMKEKGDIPEGYSVSREKKERFSLILESASTNQTSMYLCASSRYNSPLHFGNGTRLTVT.

The J gene is TRBJ2-1, the V gene TRBV6-6; TRBD1 might be the D (6 bases). The ends were cut back, 7 bases at V and 1 base at J, with 14 bases in the middle. The CDR3 runs 15 residues. Germline V lookup: CDR1 MNHNY, CDR2 SVGAGI (reference sequence). In DNA form, the CDR3 reads TGTGCCAGCAAACCACAGGGTAGGTCCTACAATGAGCAGTTCTTC. Its translation is CASKPQGRSYNEQFF.

This clone was found a few times. The genes are TRBV29-1 and TRBJ2-2; 8 bases map to TRBD1. Trimming at V came to 3 bases and at J to 7 bases, leaving 4 bases not matched to a gene. Germline V gene lookup returns CDR1 SQVTM and CDR2 ANQGSEA. CDR3 length: 13 residues. In DNA form, the CDR3 reads TGCAGCGTTGACTCAGGGGGCCACGGGGAGCTGTTTTTT. It codes for CSVDSGGHGELFF.

The rearrangement uses TRBV5-6 and TRBJ2-7, with 7 nucleotides matching TRBD2. The length of the CDR3 is 14 residues. Germline CDR1 reads SGHDT; CDR2 reads YYEEEE. After removal of 4 bases from V and 2 bases from J, the junction contained 6 bases not matched to a gene. CDR3 sequence reads: CASSLRGGAYEQYF. Here the CDR3 DNA reads TGTGCCAGCAGCCTGCGGGGAGGGGCCTACGAGCAGTACTTC.

V usage is TRBV10-1 and J usage is TRBJ1-5; D is perhaps TRBD1 (5 bases). The length of the CDR3 is 13 residues. V was cut by 6 bases and J by 4 bases, with 10 bases left in between. In germline, CDR1 is WNHNN, CDR2 SYGVQD (reference sequence). The CDR3 loop reads CASRLPGNQPQHF. The CDR3 DNA follows: TGCGCCAGCAGGCTCCCAGGGAATCAGCCCCAGCATTTT.

The gene calls are TRBV6-6 and TRBJ1-3, with a tentative D call TRBD1 (5 bases). Germline CDR1 reads MNHNY; CDR2 reads SVGAGI (reference sequence). The CDR3 is made up of 14 amino acids. V lost 0 bases to trimming and J lost 4 bases, with 7 bases between them. Here the CDR3 reads CASSYSGGGNTIYF. CDR3 nucleotides: TGTGCCAGCAGTTACTCGGGGGGAGGAAACACCATATATTTT.

This chain joins TRBV28 and TRBJ1-2, with D tentatively TRBD1 (5 bases). Trimming removed 3 bases at V and 2 bases at J, with 7 bases between. The CDR3 runs to 13 residues. Per the germline V gene, CDR1 is MDHEN and CDR2 is SYDVKM. CDR3 protein: CASSLTVNYGYTF. The DNA of the CDR3 is TGTGCCAGCAGTTTGACAGTGAACTATGGCTACACCTTC.

The chain uses TRBV5-4 and TRBJ2-1; D might be TRBD2 (6 bases). Trimming took 0 bases from V and 3 from J, leaving 7 bases between them. Germline V gives CDR1 SGHNT, CDR2 YYREEE (reference sequence). The CDR3 is 14 amino acids. CDR3 in amino acids: CASSLGGLYNEQFF. The CDR3 nucleotides read TGTGCCAGCAGCTTGGGGGGACTCTACAATGAGCAGTTCTTC.

This clone has more than one count but fewer than ten. The J gene is TRBJ2-1, the V gene TRBV18; D uncertain. The CDR3 sequence is 11 residues long. The germline V gene encodes CDR1 KGHSH and CDR2 LQKENI. V was shortened by 2 bases and J by 10 bases, with 6 bases between the two germline ends. Here the CDR3 reads CASSPDGEQFF. The CDR3 region has the DNA TGTGCCAGCTCACCAGACGGGGAGCAGTTCTTC.

The V call is TRBV10-3, the J call TRBJ2-5, with TRBD1 matching 11 bases. The CDR3 is 13 residues long. Germline V lookup: CDR1 ENHRY, CDR2 SYGVKD. V shed 6 bases and J 3 bases; nucleotides not matched to a gene: 0. CDR3 nucleotides: TGTGCCATCAGGGGACAGGGGGAAGAGACCCAGTACTTC. The encoded protein is CAIRGQGEETQYF.

This sequence joins TRBV11-2 and TRBJ2-2; possibly TRBD1 for D (5 bases). The CDR3 spans 14 residues. The V end lost 6 bases, the J end lost 4 bases, and 12 bases lay between the germline ends. In germline, CDR1 is SGHAT, CDR2 FQNNGV. The CDR3 DNA is TGTGCCAGCAGTAGAGTCAGGGTCACCGGGGAGCTGTTTTTT. It translates to CASSRVRVTGELFF.

The rearrangement links TRBV2 to TRBJ2-1; 9 nucleotides agree with TRBD1. The V and J ends lost 6 bases and 0 bases, in that order; junction bases with no gene match: 3. In germline, CDR1 is SNHLY, CDR2 FYNNEI. The CDR3 contains 15 residues. The chain's CDR3 is CASRGQGRSYNEQFF. The CDR3 coding sequence is TGTGCCAGCAGGGGACAGGGACGCTCCTACAATGAGCAGTTCTTC.

V usage is TRBV28 and J usage is TRBJ1-6; 7 bases line up with TRBD1. Trimming cost V 5 bases and J 9 bases; bases outside gene matches: 22. The CDR3 runs to 19 residues. CDR1 and CDR2 from the germline V gene are MDHEN and SYDVKM. The CDR3 region is CASSLFQVDRVLTPSPLHF. In DNA, the CDR3 is TGTGCCAGCAGTCTCTTCCAAGTCGACAGGGTCCTAACCCCTTCACCCCTCCACTTT.

The chain has TRBV7-9 and TRBJ2-6; 7 bases match TRBD1. Germline V gives CDR1 SEHNR, CDR2 FQNEAQ (reference sequence). The CDR3 is 15 residues long. Trimming at V came to 5 bases and at J to 1 base, leaving 2 bases not matched to a gene. CDR3 sequence (DNA): TGTGCCAGCAGCCGACAGGGTTCTGGGGCCAACGTCCTGACTTTC. Encoded protein: CASSRQGSGANVLTF. Using reference TRBV7-9 and TRBJ2-6 for the parts outside the CDR3, the full variable domain is DTGVSQNPRHKITKRGQNVTFRCDPISEHNRLYWYRQTLGQGPEFLTYFQNEAQLEKSRLLSDRFSAERPKGSFSTLEIQRTEQGDSAMYLCASSRQGSGANVLTFGAGSRLTVL.

The V and J genes are TRBV5-6 and TRBJ1-1; the D is unclear. In germline, CDR1 is SGHDT, CDR2 YYEEEE. The CDR3 length is 14 residues. V shed 2 bases and J shed 0 bases, with 8 bases lying between them. CDR3 nucleotide sequence: TGTGCCAGCAGCTTTACAGCAATGAACACTGAAGCTTTCTTT. This codes for CASSFTAMNTEAFF.

The CDR3 DNA is TGCGCCAGCAGCCCAGGGACAGGGACTCACGAGCAGTACTTC. Amino acids: CASSPGTGTHEQYF. The J gene is TRBJ2-7, the V gene TRBV5-1, with 9 nucleotides matching TRBD1. This CDR3 contains 14 residues. Germline loops: CDR1 SGHRS, CDR2 YFSETQ. After removal of 4 bases from V and 5 bases from J, the junction contained 7 bases not matched to a gene.

The genes are TRBV4-1 and TRBJ2-5; TRBD2 is a possible D gene (5 bases). The CDR3 loop spans 13 amino acids. Trimming took 4 bases from V and 5 from J, leaving 11 bases between them. Germline values: CDR1 MGHRA, CDR2 YSYEKL. CDR3 in DNA: TGCGCCAGCAGCCCGGGGAGCTGGGAGACCCAGTACTTC. It is translated as CASSPGSWETQYF.

This clone appeared a single time. The rearrangement links TRBV7-9 to TRBJ2-3; 11 bases agree with TRBD1. Germline V CDR1 and CDR2: SEHNR, FQNEAQ (reference sequence). J lost 4 bases, V lost 5 bases, and 8 bases had no gene match. The CDR3 is made up of 16 amino acids. As DNA, the CDR3 is TGTGCCAGCAGCACCAGGGACAGGGGGTGGGCAGATACGCAGTATTTT. This translates into CASSTRDRGWADTQYF.

The V and J genes are TRBV30 and TRBJ1-2, with D unclear. Trimming removed 1 base from V and 2 bases from J, with 8 bases in between. This CDR3 contains 13 residues. The germline gives CDR1 GTSNPN, CDR2 SVGIG (reference sequence). The CDR3 nucleotides read TGTGCCTGGAGTGCGCGGAGGAACTATGGCTACACCTTC. It is translated as CAWSARRNYGYTF.

The CDR3 DNA is TGTGCCACCAGCAACCAGAGGGGGCCCAATCAGCCCCAGCATTTT. It encodes CATSNQRGPNQPQHF. The chain couples TRBV15 to TRBJ1-5; 7 nucleotides agree with TRBD1. Germline V gives CDR1 LNHNV, CDR2 YYDKDF (reference sequence). V lost 4 bases, J lost 3 bases, and 6 bases stayed unmatched. The CDR3 has 15 amino acids.